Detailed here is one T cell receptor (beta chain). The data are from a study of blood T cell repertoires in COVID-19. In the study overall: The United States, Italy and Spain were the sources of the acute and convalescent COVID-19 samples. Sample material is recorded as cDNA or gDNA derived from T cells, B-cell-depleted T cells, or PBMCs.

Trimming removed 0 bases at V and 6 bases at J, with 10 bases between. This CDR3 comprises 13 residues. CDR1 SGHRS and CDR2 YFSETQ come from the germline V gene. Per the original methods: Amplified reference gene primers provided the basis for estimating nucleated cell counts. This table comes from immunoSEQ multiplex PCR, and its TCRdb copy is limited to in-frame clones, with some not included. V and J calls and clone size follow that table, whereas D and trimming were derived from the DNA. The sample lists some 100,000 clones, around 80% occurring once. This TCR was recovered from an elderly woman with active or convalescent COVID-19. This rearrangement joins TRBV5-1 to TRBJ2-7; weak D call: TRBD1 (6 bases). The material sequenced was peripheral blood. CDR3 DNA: TGCGCCAGCAGCTTGGTGCAGGGGAGCGAGCAGTACTTC. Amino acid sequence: CASSLVQGSEQYF. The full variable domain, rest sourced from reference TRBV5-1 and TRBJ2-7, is KAGVTQTPRYLIKTRGQQVTLSCSPISGHRSVSWYQQTPGQGLQFLFEYFSETQRNKGNFPGRFSGRQFSNSRSEMNVSTLELGDSALYLCASSLVQGSEQYFGPGTRLTVT.